This section outlines one TCR beta chain sequence together with its context. Combining a sample-barcoded 5' primer with a J-beta primer mix, a second PCR ran for roughly 6 to 12 cycles. TCRdb re-called the 5' RACE reads with MiXCR, one entry per CDR3 protein. The sample has more than 900,000 distinct CDR3 sequences, 25% to 30% seen once. The sample belongs to a study of blood T cells in healthy people across ages. This same sample was also part of a study on T cells of mothers and their children. That investigation notes: Samples were obtained from three healthy Caucasian mothers and their six children. Sequencing returned over 9.5 million TCR beta CDR3 reads per mother and some 3 million per child.

Sequenced sample: blood. This sequence was found in a woman in her forties in good health.

CDR3 nucleotide sequence: TGCGCCAGCAGCGAGACAGGGTTCTACGAGCAGTACTTC. This encodes CASSETGFYEQYF. The chain uses TRBV5-1 and TRBJ2-7, with 7 bases lining up with TRBD1. Per the germline V gene, CDR1 is SGHRS and CDR2 is YFSETQ. V shed 4 bases, J shed 3 bases, and the junction held 4 bases outside the gene matches. The CDR3 sequence is 13 residues long.